The clone carrying this TCR beta chain was counted ten times or more. CD45RA-CD27- cells were effector memory; CD45RA+CD27- cells were EMRA. This CDR3 contains 15 residues. V lost 4 bases and J lost 6; bases outside the gene matches: 8. CDR1 and CDR2 (germline): SGHVS, FQNEAQ. This record comes from a study of naive and memory T cell subsets. Two oligonucleotides, mixed equimolar, formed the beta constant-region primer covering TRBC1 and TRBC2. Nested alpha and beta constant-region primers with the SP2 primer drove four PCR rounds on ligated cDNA. TCRdb reprocessed the UMI-ligation and nested PCR reads with MiXCR, giving one entry per CDR3 protein. The sample consists of around 31,000 distinct CDR3 sequences, around 10% of them appearing once.

J is TRBJ2-3 and V is TRBV7-8; 9 bases are a match to TRBD2. Sample: effector memory CD4+ T cells from blood. The subset here: effector memory, CD45RA- CD27-. This receptor was taken from a human donor in good health. As DNA, the CDR3 is TGTGCCAGCAGCTGGCAGACTAGCGGTGTGGATACGCAGTATTTT. Amino acids: CASSWQTSGVDTQYF. Full variable domain (rest looked up from reference TRBV7-8 and TRBJ2-3): GAGVSQSPRYKVAKRGQDVALRCDPISGHVSLFWYQQALGQGPEFLTYFQNEAQLDKSGLPSDRFFAERPEGSVSTLKIQRTQQEDSAVYLCASSWQTSGVDTQYFGPGTRLTVL.